The clone carrying this T cell receptor beta chain was detected only a few times. The source of the sample is a study of cytomegalovirus exposure and HLA in healthy donors. Use of 60 Vbeta and 13 Jbeta primers characterized the PCR. Data came from immunoSEQ multiplex PCR; TCRdb stores just in-frame clones and leaves some out. The table shows 150,000 to 200,000 clones, with 60% to 85% occurring only once. The origin of this receptor is a man aged 50 to 60 in good health and CMV-seropositive. Sequenced material: PBMCs.

The DNA for the CDR3 is TGTGCCAGCAGCGTAATGGGGGCCCTTCACAATGAGCAGTTCTTC. It translates to CASSVMGALHNEQFF. The chain combines TRBV9 with TRBJ2-1; the D gene is possibly TRBD1 (6 bases). The ends were cut back, 1 base at V and 5 bases at J, with 13 bases in the middle. The CDR3 runs to 15 residues. Germline V gene lookup returns CDR1 SGDLS and CDR2 YYNGEE.